The T cell receptor beta chain under discussion was sequenced for a study of radiation and T cells in renal cell carcinoma. About the research overall: Nephrectomy followed 15 Gy stereotactic body radiation by 4 weeks. Study-level results: From baseline, blood top tumor clonotypes peaked at 2 weeks post-radiation.

Germline-derived CDR1 and CDR2 are SGHVS and FNYEAQ. V was pared by 5 bases and J by 4 bases, with 10 bases of the junction left unmatched. The CDR3 covers 15 residues. Notes on this clone: Its antigen is unidentified.

Here immunoSEQ multiplex PCR was the method, and the copy in TCRdb shows in-frame clones only, minus some. This sample has 70,000 to 95,000 clones; over 65% occur once, and the top ten carry less than 7%. Time point meaning: baseline pretreatment blood. Treatment denoted: 15 Gy SBRT to primary tumor, nephrectomy 4 weeks later. J is TRBJ1-1 and V is TRBV7-6; 7 positions match TRBD1. The source is a man between 60 and 75 years old with renal cell carcinoma. Specimen: blood, collected from a patient whose treatment included radiotherapy and nephrectomy. CDR3 residues: CASSAKTGLSTEAFF. The CDR3 DNA sequence: TGTGCCAGCAGCGCAAAGACAGGGTTGAGCACTGAAGCTTTCTTT.